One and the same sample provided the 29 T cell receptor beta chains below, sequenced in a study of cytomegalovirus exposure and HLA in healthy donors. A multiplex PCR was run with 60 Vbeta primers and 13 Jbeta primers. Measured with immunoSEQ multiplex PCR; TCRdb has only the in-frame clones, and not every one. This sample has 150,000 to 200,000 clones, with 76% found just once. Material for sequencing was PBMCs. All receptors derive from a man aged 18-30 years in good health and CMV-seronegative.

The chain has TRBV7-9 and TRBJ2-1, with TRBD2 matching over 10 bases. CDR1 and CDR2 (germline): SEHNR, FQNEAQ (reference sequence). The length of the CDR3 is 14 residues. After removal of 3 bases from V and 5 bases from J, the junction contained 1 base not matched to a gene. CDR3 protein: CASSFSGRNNEQFF. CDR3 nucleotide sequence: TGTGCCAGCAGCTTTAGCGGGAGGAACAATGAGCAGTTCTTC. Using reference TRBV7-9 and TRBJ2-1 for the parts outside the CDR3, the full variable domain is DTGVSQNPRHKITKRGQNVTFRCDPISEHNRLYWYRQTLGQGPEFLTYFQNEAQLEKSRLLSDRFSAERPKGSFSTLEIQRTEQGDSAMYLCASSFSGRNNEQFFGPGTRLTVL.

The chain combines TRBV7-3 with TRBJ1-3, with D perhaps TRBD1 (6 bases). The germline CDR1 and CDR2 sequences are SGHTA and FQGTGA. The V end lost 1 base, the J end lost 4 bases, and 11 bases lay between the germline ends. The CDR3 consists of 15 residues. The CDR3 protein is CASSLRAGDGNTIYF. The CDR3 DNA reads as TGTGCCAGCAGCTTAAGGGCAGGGGACGGAAACACCATATATTTT.

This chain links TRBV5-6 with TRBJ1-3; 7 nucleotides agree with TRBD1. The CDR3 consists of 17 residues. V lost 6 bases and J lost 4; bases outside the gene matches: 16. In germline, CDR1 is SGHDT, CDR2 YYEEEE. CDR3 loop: CASKVGLRRGNGNTIYF. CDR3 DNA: TGTGCCAGCAAGGTGGGTCTTCGCAGGGGGAACGGAAACACCATATATTTT. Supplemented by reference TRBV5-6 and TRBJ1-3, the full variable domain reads DAGVTQSPTHLIKTRGQQVTLRCSPKSGHDTVSWYQQALGQGPQFIFQYYEEEERQRGNFPDRFSGHQFPNYSSELNVNALLLGDSALYLCASKVGLRRGNGNTIYFGEGSWLTVV.

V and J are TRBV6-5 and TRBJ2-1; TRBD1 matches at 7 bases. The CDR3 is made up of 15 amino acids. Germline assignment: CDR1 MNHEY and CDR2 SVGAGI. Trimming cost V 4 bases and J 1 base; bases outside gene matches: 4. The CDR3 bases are TGTGCCAGCAGTTCGACAGGGTTTTCCTACAATGAGCAGTTCTTC. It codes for CASSSTGFSYNEQFF.

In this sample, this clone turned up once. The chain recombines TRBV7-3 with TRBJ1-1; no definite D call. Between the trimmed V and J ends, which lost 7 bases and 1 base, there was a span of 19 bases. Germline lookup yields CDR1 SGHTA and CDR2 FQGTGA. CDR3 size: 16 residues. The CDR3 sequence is CASIRRPTAENTEAFF. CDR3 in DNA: TGTGCCAGCATACGTCGGCCCACCGCGGAGAACACTGAAGCTTTCTTT. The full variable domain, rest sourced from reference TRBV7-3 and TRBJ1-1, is GAGVSQTPSNKVTEKGKYVELRCDPISGHTALYWYRQSLGQGPEFLIYFQGTGAADDSGLPNDRFFAVRPEGSVSTLKIQRTERGDSAVYLCASIRRPTAENTEAFFGQGTRLTVV.

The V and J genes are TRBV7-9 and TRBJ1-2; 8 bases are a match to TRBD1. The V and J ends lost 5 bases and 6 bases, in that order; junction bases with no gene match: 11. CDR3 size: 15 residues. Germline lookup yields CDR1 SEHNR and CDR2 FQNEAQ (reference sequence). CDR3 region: CASSLLRGTGDGYTF. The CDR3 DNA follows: TGTGCCAGCAGCCTCCTTAGGGGGACAGGTGATGGCTACACCTTC.

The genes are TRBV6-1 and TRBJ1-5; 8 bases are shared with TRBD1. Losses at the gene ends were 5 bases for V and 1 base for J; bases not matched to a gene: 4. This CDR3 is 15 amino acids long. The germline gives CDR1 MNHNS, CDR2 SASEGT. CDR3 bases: TGTGCCAGCAGTCAGACAGGGGACAGCAATCAGCCCCAGCATTTT. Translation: CASSQTGDSNQPQHF.

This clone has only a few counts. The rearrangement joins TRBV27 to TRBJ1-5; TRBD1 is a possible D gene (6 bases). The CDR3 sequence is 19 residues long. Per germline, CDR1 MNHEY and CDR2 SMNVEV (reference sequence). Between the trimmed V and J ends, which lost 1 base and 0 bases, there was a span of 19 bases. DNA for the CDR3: TGTGCCAGCAGTTTATTAGGGGGATCCCAAATATATAGCAATCAGCCCCAGCATTTT. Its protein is CASSLLGGSQIYSNQPQHF.

The CDR3 reads CASSERDRGLSPLHF. CDR3 sequence (DNA): TGTGCCAGCAGTGAGCGGGACAGGGGGCTTTCACCCCTCCACTTT. The V call is TRBV2, the J call TRBJ1-6, with 12 bases aligning to TRBD1. The CDR3 length is 15 residues. The V gene end was trimmed by 3 bases and the J gene end by 9 bases; junction bases not matched to a gene: 3. The germline CDR1 and CDR2 sequences are SNHLY and FYNNEI.

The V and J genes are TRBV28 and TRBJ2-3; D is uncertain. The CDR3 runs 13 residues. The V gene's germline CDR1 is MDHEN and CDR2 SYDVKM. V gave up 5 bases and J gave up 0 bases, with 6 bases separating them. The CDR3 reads CASSLRSTDTQYF. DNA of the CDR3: TGTGCCAGCAGTCTGCGTAGCACAGATACGCAGTATTTT.

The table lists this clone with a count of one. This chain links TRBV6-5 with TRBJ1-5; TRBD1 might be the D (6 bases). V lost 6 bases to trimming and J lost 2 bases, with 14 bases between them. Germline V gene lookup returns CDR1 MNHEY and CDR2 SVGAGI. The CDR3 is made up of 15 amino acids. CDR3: CASSRTAGGNQPQHF. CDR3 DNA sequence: TGTGCCAGCAGCAGGACAGCGGGGGGCAATCAGCCCCAGCATTTT.

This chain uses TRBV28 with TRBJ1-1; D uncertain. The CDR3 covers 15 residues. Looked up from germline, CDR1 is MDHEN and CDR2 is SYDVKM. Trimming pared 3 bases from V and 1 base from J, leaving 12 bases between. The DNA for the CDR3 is TGTGCCAGCAGTTTTGGTTCGAGCCCGAACACTGAAGCTTTCTTT. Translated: CASSFGSSPNTEAFF.

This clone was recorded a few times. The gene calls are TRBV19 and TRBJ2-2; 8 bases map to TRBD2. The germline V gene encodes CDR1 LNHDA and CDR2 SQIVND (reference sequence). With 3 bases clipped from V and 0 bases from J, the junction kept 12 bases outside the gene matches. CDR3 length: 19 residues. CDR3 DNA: TGTGCCAGTAGTATTAGGAGGTCTAGCGGGCCCACGAACACCGGGGAGCTGTTTTTT. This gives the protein CASSIRRSSGPTNTGELFF.

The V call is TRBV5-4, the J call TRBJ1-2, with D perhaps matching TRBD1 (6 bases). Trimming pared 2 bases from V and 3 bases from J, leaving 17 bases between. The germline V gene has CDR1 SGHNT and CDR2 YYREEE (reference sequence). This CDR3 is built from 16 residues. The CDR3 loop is CASSFGGTPRDYGYTF. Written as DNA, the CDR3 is TGTGCCAGCAGCTTCGGGGGGACACCTAGAGACTATGGCTACACCTTC.

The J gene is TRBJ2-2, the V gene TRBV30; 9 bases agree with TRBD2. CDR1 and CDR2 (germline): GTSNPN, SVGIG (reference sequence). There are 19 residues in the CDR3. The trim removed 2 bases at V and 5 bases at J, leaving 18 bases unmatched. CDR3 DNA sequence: TGTGCCTGGAGTCGGGGGGTAGCGGGGGTTTTACGTGGAACCGGGGAGCTGTTTTTT. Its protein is CAWSRGVAGVLRGTGELFF.

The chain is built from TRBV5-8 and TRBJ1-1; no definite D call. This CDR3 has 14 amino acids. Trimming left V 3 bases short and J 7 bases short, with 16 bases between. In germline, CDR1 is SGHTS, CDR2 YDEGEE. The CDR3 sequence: CASSSQASGLEAFF. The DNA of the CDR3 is TGTGCCAGCAGCTCTCAAGCCAGCGGCCTTGAAGCTTTCTTT.

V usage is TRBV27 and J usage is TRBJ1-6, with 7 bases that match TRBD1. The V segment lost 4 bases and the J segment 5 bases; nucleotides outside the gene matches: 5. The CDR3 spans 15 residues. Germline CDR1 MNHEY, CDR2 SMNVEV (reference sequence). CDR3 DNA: TGTGCCAGCAGTTCCGGGACAGCTAATAATTCACCCCTCCACTTT. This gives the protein CASSSGTANNSPLHF.

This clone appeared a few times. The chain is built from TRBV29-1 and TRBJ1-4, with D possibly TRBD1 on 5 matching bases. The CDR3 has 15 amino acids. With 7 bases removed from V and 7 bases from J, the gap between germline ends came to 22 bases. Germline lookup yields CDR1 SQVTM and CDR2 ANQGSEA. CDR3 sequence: CSAVSRVHGSEKLFF. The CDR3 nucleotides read TGCAGCGCGGTAAGCAGGGTCCATGGAAGTGAAAAACTGTTTTTT.

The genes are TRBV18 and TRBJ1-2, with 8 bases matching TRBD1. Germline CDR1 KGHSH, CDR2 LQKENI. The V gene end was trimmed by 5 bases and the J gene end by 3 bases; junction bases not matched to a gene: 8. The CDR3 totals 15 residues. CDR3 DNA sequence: TGTGCCAGCTCATCACGGACAGGGATCGACTATGGCTACACCTTC. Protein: CASSSRTGIDYGYTF.

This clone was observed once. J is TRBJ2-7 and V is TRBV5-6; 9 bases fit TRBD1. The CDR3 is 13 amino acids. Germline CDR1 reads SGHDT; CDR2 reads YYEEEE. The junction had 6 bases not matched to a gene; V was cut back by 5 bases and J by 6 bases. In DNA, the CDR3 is TGTGCCAGCAGGTCCGGGACAGGGTTCGAGCAGTACTTC. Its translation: CASRSGTGFEQYF.

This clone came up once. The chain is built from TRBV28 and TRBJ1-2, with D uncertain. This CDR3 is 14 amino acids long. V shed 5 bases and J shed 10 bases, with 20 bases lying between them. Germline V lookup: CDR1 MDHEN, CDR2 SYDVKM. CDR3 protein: CASSPTDSRRYYTF. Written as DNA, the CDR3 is TGTGCCAGCAGTCCAACGGACTCCCGGCGGTACTACACCTTC.

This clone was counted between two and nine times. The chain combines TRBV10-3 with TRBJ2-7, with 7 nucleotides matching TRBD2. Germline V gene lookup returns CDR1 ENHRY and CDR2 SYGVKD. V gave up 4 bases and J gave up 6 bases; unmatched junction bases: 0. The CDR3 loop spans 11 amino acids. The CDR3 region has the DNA TGTGCCATCAGTGGGACTAGCGAGCAGTACTTC. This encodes CAISGTSEQYF.

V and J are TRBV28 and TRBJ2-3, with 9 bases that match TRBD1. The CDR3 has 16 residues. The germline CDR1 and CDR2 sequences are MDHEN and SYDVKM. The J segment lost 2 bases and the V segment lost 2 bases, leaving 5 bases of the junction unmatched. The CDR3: CASSLGTGGFTDTQYF. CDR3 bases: TGTGCCAGCAGTTTAGGAACAGGGGGCTTCACAGATACGCAGTATTTT.

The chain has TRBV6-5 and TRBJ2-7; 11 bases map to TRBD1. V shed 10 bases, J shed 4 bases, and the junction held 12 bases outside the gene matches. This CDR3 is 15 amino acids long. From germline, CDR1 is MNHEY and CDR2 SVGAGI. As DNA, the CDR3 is TGTGCCACCACACCGGGACAGGGGGGTTCGTACGAGCAGTACTTC. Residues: CATTPGQGGSYEQYF.

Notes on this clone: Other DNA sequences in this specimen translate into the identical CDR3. The CDR3 DNA is TGTGCCAGCAGCGTAGATGGGCAGTCCAATCAGCCCCAGCATTTT. This codes for CASSVDGQSNQPQHF. The gene calls are TRBV9 and TRBJ1-5; D ambiguous. There are 15 residues in the CDR3. Trimming left V 0 bases short and J 3 bases short, with 10 bases between. The V gene's germline CDR1 is SGDLS and CDR2 YYNGEE. The whole variable domain, filled in from reference TRBV9 and TRBJ1-5, reads DSGVTQTPKHLITATGQRVTLRCSPRSGDLSVYWYQQSLDQGLQFLIQYYNGEERAKGNILERFSAQQFPDLHSELNLSSLELGDSALYFCASSVDGQSNQPQHFGDGTRLSIL.

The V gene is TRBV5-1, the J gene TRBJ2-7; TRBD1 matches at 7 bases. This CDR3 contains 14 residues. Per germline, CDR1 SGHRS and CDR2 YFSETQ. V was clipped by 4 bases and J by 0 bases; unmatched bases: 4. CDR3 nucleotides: TGCGCCAGCAGCCCGGGACAGAACTCCTACGAGCAGTACTTC. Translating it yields CASSPGQNSYEQYF.

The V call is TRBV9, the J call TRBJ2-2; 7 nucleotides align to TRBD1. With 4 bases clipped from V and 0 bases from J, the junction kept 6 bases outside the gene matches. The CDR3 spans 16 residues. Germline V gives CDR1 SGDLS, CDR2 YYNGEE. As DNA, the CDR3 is TGTGCCAGCAGCCCCGGGACAGCCTCGAACACCGGGGAGCTGTTTTTT. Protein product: CASSPGTASNTGELFF.

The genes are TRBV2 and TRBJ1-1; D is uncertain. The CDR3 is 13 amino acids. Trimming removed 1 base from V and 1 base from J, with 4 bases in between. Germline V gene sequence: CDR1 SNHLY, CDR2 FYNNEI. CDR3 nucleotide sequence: TGTGCCAGCAGTGAAGACGGGAACACTGAAGCTTTCTTT. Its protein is CASSEDGNTEAFF.

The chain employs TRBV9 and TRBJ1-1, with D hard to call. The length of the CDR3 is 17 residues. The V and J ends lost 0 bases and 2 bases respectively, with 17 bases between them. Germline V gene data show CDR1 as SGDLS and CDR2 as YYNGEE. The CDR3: CASSVASGEGRNTEAFF. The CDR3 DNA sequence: TGTGCCAGCAGCGTAGCTTCGGGTGAAGGCAGAAACACTGAAGCTTTCTTT.